This T cell receptor beta chain was captured in a study of blood T cell repertoires in COVID-19. Overall study: The samples span acute and convalescent COVID-19 from the United States, Italy and Spain. The cDNA or gDNA used as material had been derived from T cells, B-cell-depleted T cells, or PBMCs.

The germline gives CDR1 LGHNA, CDR2 YSLEER. The CDR3 has 15 amino acids. Trimming took 0 bases from V and 1 from J, leaving 10 bases between them. In the authors' workflow: How many nucleated cells were present was estimated from reference gene primer amplification. Method: immunoSEQ multiplex PCR; TCRdb's copy keeps in-frame clones and lacks some. The V and J calls and clone size come from that table; D and trimming were worked out from the DNA. The sample comprises more than 200,000 clones, roughly 84% of which are singletons, and under 12% rests with the top ten. Followed longitudinally, the Seattle patients had been enrolled during active infection.

Sequencing was done on a sample of peripheral blood. The V and J genes are TRBV4-3 and TRBJ2-7, with TRBD2 as a possible D gene (5 bases). The clonotype was recovered from a woman older than 75 with COVID-19, enrolled during active disease. CDR3 sequence (DNA): TGCGCCAGCAGCCAAGATGAGGGCGGTTCCTACGAGCAGTACTTC. Amino acid sequence: CASSQDEGGSYEQYF.